This paragraph reports one T cell receptor beta chain. The antigen is not known. These data originate in a study of spatial heterogeneity in lung cancer. Study-wide results and limits: At resection, ubiquitous expanded tumor TCRs appeared in blood more than at follow-up.

TCRdb re-analysed the 5' RACE reads in MiXCR, keeping a single row per CDR3 protein. The sample holds 35,000 to 45,000 distinct CDR3 sequences; about 7% are singletons and the top ten take 25% to 30%. As for time point: sample taken at primary tumor resection. Just over 70 TRACERx patients with early, untreated non-small cell lung cancer donated samples. Sequencing was performed on whole RNA extracted from tumor and nontumor lung tissue, or from frozen PBMC, and the material was left unsorted. This specimen consisted of PBMCs, obtained at surgery. The sequence derives from a female donor with early-stage non-small cell lung cancer.

CDR3 amino acids: CASSRDLLDTQYF. CDR3 coding DNA: TGTGCCAGCAGCCGAGACTTATTAGATACGCAGTATTTT. J is TRBJ2-3 and V is TRBV14; D not resolved. Germline assignment: CDR1 SGHDN and CDR2 FVKESK. This CDR3 has 13 residues. Trimming took off 4 bases at V and 5 bases at J, with 10 bases between the two ends.